Given below is one T cell receptor (beta chain) in context. Its antigen remains unknown. This CDR3 spans 12 amino acids. Trimming shortened V by 4 bases and J by 2 bases, and 5 bases separated the two germline ends. Germline CDR1 reads SGDLS; CDR2 reads YYNGEE. The sample is drawn from a study of T cells in localized non-small cell lung cancer. General study results and limits: With higher T cell density in blood came longer overall survival. Median detection of top 100 tumor clones in adjacent lung was under 75 clones.

Clones were sequenced by immunoSEQ multiplex PCR, and TCRdb holds only the in-frame ones, with some missing. The sample carries fewer than 3,000 clones, around 33% recorded once. This sequence was found in a man aged 35 to 69 with stage I lung adenocarcinoma. The sequenced sample was normal lung tissue next to the tumor, obtained before any cancer treatment. V and J are TRBV9 and TRBJ2-3, with a weak D call TRBD2 (5 bases). The CDR3 sequence: CASSRDTDTQYF. The CDR3 DNA is TGTGCCAGCAGCCGGGACACAGATACGCAGTATTTT.